The present T cell receptor beta chain was sequenced within a study of T cell repertoires in cytomegalovirus infection. Study outcomes and limitations: Of the TCR beta families, the public ones yielded a cumulative frequency that identified carriers of CMV plus the relevant HLA.

TCRdb redid the calling of the reads with MiXCR, one entry per CDR3 protein. The sample consists of some 440,000 distinct CDR3 sequences, approximately 31% of them appearing once. This clonotype was counted between two and nine times. Antigen: not known. The sequencing input was PBMCs. The origin of this receptor is a human donor in good health (CMV status not recorded). Some clones in this sample may be carry-over from other donors' samples.

The CDR3 DNA follows: TGTGCCAGCTCGCCTGACAGGGGGTTTTTGGATGGCTACACCTTC. Amino acids: CASSPDRGFLDGYTF. The V call is TRBV18, the J call TRBJ1-2; 9 bases match TRBD1. This CDR3 region has 15 residues. After removal of 6 bases from V and 6 bases from J, the junction contained 11 bases not matched to a gene. Germline V gives CDR1 KGHSH, CDR2 LQKENI.